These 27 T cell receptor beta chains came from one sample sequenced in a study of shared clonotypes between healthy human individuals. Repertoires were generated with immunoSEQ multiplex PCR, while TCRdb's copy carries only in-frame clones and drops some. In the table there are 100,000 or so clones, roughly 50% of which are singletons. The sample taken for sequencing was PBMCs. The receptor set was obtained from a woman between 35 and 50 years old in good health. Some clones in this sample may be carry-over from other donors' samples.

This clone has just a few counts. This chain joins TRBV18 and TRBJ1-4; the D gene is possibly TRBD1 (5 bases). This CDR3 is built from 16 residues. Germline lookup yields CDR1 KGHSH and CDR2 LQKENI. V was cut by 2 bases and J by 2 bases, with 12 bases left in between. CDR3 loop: CASSPGALGTNEKLFF. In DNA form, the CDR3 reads TGTGCCAGCTCACCAGGGGCGTTGGGCACTAATGAAAAACTGTTTTTT.

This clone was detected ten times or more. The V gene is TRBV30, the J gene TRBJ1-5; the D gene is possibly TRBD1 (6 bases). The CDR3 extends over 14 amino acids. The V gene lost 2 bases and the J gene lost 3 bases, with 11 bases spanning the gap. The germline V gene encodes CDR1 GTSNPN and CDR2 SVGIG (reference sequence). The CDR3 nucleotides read TGTGCCTGGAGTACTGGACAGAACAATCAGCCCCAGCATTTT. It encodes CAWSTGQNNQPQHF. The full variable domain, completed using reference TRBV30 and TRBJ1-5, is SQTIHQWPATLVQPVGSPLSLECTVEGTSNPNLYWYRQAAGRGLQLLFYSVGIGQISSEVPQNLSASRPQDRQFILSSKKLLLSDSGFYLCAWSTGQNNQPQHFGDGTRLSIL.

The CDR3 is CAWREYGTYEQYF. The CDR3 DNA reads as TGTGCCTGGCGGGAGTACGGGACCTACGAGCAGTACTTC. The chain recombines TRBV30 with TRBJ2-7, with D perhaps matching TRBD2 (6 bases). The CDR3 loop spans 13 amino acids. Germline V lookup: CDR1 GTSNPN, CDR2 SVGIG (reference sequence). V was cut by 5 bases and J by 2 bases, with 13 bases left in between.

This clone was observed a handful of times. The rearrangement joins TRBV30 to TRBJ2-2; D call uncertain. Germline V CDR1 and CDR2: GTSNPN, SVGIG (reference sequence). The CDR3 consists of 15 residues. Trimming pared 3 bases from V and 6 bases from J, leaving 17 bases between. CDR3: CAWSHPERAAGELFF. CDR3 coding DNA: TGTGCCTGGAGCCACCCGGAAAGGGCCGCCGGGGAGCTGTTTTTT.

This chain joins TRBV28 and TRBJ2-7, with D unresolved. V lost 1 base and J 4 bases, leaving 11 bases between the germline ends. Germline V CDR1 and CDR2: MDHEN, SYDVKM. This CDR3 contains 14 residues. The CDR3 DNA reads TGTGCCAGCAGTTTATCTGTGAGTGGTTACGAGCAGTACTTC. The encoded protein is CASSLSVSGYEQYF.

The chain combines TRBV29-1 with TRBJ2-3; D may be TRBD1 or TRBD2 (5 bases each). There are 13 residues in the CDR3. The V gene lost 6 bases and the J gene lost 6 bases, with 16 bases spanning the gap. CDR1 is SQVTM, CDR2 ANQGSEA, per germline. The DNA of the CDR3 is TGCAGCGTAGGGACCCCCAAGGCCGATACGCAGTATTTT. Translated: CSVGTPKADTQYF.

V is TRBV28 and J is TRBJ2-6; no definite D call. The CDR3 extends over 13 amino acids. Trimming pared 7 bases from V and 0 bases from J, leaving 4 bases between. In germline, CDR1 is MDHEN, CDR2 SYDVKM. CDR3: CASTISGANVLTF. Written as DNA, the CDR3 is TGTGCCAGCACCATCTCTGGGGCCAACGTCCTGACTTTC.

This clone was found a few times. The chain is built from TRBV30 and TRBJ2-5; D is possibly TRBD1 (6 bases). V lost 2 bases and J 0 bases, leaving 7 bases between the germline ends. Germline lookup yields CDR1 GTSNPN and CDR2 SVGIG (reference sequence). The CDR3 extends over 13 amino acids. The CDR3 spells CAWSRGYQETQYF. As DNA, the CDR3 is TGTGCCTGGAGTAGGGGGTACCAAGAGACCCAGTACTTC.

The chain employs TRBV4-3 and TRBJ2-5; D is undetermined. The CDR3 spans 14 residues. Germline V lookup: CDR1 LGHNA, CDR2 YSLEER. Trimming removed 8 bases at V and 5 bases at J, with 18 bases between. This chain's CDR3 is CASHRSRLGETQYF. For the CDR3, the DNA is TGCGCCAGCCACCGGTCGAGGCTCGGGGAGACCCAGTACTTC.

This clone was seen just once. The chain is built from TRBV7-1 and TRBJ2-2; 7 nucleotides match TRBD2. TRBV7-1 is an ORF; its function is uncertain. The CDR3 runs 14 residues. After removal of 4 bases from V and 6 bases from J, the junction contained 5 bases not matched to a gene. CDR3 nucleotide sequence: TGTGCCAGCAGCTTAAGCGGGACGTCCGGGGAGCTGTTTTTT. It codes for CASSLSGTSGELFF.

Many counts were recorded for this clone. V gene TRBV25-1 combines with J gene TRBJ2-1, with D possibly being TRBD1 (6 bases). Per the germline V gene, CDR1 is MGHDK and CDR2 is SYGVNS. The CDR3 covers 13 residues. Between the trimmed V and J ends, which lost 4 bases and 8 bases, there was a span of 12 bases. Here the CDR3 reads CASSVQGFDEQFF. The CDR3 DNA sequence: TGTGCCAGCAGTGTACAGGGTTTCGATGAGCAGTTCTTC.

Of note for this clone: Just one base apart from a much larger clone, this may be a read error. The CDR3 DNA reads TGTGCCAGCAACGCCGGGACTAGCGGGATCGGGGAGCTGTTTTTT. Its protein product is CASNAGTSGIGELFF. This chain joins TRBV2 and TRBJ2-2, with 13 nucleotides matching TRBD2. This CDR3 has 15 amino acids. Trimming cost V 7 bases and J 7 bases; bases outside gene matches: 6. CDR1 is SNHLY and CDR2 is FYNNEI in the germline V gene.

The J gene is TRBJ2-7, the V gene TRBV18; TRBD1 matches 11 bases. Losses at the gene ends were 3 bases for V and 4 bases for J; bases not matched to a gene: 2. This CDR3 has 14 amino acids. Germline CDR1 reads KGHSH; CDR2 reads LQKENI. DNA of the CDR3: TGTGCCAGCTCACCGGGACAGGGGGTTTACGAGCAGTACTTC. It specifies CASSPGQGVYEQYF.

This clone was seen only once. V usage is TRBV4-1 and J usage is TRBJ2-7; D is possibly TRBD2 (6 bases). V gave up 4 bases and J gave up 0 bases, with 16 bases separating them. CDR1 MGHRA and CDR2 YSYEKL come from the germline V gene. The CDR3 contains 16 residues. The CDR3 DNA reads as TGCGCCAGCAGCCGTGGGGGGACTCGGAGCTCCTACGAGCAGTACTTC. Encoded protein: CASSRGGTRSSYEQYF.

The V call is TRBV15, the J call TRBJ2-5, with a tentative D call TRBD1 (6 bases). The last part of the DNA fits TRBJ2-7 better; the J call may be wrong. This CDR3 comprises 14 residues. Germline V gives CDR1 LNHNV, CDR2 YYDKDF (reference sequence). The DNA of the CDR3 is TGTGCCACCAGCAGAGGGGACACCCCCTACGAGCAGTACTTC. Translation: CATSRGDTPYEQYF.

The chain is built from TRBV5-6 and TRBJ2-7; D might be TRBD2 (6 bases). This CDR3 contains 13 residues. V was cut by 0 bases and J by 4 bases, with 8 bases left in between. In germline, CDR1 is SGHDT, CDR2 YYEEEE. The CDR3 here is CASSLEGGYEQYF. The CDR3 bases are TGTGCCAGCAGCTTGGAGGGAGGTTACGAGCAGTACTTC.

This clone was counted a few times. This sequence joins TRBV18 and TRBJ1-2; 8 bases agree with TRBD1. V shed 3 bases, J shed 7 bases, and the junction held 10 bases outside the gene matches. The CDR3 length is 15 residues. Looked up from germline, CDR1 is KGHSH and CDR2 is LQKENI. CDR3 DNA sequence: TGTGCCAGCTCACCGACTGGGACAGGCGTAGGTGGCTACACCTTC. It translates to CASSPTGTGVGGYTF.

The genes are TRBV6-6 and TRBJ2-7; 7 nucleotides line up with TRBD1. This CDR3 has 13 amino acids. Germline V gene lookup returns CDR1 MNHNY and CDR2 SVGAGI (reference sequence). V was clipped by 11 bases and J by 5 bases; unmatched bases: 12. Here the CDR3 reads CAAGGQVDNEQYF. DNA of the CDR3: TGTGCCGCCGGAGGACAGGTAGACAACGAGCAGTACTTC.

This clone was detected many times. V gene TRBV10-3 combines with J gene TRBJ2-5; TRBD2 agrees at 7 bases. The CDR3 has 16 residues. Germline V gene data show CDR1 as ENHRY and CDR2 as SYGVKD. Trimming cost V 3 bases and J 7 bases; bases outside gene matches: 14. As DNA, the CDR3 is TGTGCCATCAGTGAACCAAGAACCGGGGTAGCGGGGACCCAGTACTTC. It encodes CAISEPRTGVAGTQYF.

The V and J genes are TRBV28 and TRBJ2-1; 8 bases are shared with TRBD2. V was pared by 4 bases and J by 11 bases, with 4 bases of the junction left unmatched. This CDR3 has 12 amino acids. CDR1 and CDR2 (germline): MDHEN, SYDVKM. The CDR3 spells CASSWTSRQQFF. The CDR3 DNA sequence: TGTGCCAGCAGTTGGACTAGCCGACAGCAGTTCTTC.

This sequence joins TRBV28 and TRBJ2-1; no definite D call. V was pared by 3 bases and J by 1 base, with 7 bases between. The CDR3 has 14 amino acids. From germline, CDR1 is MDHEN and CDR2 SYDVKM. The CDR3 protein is CASSLTPSYNEQFF. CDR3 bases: TGTGCCAGCAGTTTGACACCGTCCTACAATGAGCAGTTCTTC.

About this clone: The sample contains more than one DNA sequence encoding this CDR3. The CDR3 reads CATSRDPGPQETQYF. The CDR3 region has the DNA TGTGCCACCAGCAGAGATCCCGGGCCTCAAGAGACCCAGTACTTC. The genes are TRBV15 and TRBJ2-5; D is unclear. The V end was cut by 0 bases, the J end by 2 bases, with 10 bases between. The germline CDR1 and CDR2 sequences are LNHNV and YYDKDF (reference sequence). The CDR3 spans 15 residues.

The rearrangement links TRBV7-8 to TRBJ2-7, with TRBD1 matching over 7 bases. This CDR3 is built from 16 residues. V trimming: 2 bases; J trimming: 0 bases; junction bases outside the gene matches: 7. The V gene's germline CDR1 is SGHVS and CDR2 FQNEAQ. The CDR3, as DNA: TGTGCCAGCAGCTTATTCGGACAGGTTACCTCCTACGAGCAGTACTTC. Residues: CASSLFGQVTSYEQYF. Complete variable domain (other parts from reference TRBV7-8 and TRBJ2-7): GAGVSQSPRYKVAKRGQDVALRCDPISGHVSLFWYQQALGQGPEFLTYFQNEAQLDKSGLPSDRFFAERPEGSVSTLKIQRTQQEDSAVYLCASSLFGQVTSYEQYFGPGTRLTVT.

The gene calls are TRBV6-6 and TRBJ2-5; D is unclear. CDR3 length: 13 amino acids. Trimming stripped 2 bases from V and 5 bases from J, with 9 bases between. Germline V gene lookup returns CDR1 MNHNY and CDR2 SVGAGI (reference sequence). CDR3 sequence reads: CASSYSNWETQYF. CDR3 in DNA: TGTGCCAGCAGTTACAGCAATTGGGAGACCCAGTACTTC.

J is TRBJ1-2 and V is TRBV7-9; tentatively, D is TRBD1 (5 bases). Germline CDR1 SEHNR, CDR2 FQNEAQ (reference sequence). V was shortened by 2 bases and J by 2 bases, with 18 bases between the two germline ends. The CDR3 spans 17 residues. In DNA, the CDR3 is TGTGCCAGCAGCTTAAACGTTTGGGGGGGGAAGAACTATGGCTACACCTTC. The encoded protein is CASSLNVWGGKNYGYTF.

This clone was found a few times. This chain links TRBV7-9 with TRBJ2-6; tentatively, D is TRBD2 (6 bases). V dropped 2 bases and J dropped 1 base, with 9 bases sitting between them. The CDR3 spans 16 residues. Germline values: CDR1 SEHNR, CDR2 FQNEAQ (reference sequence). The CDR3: CASSLSRGSGANVLTF. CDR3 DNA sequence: TGTGCCAGCAGCTTATCCCGGGGGTCTGGGGCCAACGTCCTGACTTTC.

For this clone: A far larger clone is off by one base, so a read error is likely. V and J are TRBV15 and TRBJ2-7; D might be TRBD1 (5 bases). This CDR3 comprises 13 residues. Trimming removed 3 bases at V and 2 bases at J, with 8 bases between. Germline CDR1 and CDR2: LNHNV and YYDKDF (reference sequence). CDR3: CATSRARAYEQYF. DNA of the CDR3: TGTGCCACCAGCAGGGCCAGGGCCTACGAGCAGTACTTC.